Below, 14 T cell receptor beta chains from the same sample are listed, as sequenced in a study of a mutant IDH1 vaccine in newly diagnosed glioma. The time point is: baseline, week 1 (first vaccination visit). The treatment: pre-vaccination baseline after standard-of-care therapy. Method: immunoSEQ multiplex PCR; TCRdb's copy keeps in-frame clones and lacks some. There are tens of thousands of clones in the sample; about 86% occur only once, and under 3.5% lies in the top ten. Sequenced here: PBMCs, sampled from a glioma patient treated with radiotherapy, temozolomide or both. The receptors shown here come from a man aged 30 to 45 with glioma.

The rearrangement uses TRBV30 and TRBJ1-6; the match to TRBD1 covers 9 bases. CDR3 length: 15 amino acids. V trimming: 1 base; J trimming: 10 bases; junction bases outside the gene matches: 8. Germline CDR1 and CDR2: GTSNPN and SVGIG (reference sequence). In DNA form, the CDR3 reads TGTGCCTGGAGTGGCGGGACAGGGCTGAGCTCACCCCTCCACTTT. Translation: CAWSGGTGLSSPLHF.

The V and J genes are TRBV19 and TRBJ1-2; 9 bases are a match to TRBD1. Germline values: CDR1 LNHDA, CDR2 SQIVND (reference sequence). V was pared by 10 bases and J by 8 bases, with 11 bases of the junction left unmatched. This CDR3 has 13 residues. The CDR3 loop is CATARTGDYGYTF. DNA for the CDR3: TGTGCCACTGCGCGGACAGGGGATTACGGCTACACCTTC.

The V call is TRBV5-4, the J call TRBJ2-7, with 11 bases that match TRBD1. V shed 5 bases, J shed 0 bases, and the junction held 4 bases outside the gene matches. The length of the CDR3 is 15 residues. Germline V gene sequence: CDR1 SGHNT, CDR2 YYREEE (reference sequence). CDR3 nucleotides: TGTGCCAGCAGAGCGGACAGGGGGCCCTCCTACGAGCAGTACTTC. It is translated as CASRADRGPSYEQYF.

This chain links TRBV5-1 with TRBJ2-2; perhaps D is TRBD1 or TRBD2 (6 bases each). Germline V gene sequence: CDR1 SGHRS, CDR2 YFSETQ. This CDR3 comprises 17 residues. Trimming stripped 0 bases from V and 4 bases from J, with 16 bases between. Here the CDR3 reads CASSLEHPGALTGELFF. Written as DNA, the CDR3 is TGCGCCAGCAGCTTGGAGCACCCGGGGGCCCTCACCGGGGAGCTGTTTTTT.

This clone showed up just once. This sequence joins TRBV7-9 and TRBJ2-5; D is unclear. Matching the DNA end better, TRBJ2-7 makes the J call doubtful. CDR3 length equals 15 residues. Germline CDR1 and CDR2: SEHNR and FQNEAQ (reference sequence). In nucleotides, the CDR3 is TGTGCCAGCAGCTTAGTCTCTGGGTTGGCCTACGAGCAGTACTTC. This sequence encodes CASSLVSGLAYEQYF.

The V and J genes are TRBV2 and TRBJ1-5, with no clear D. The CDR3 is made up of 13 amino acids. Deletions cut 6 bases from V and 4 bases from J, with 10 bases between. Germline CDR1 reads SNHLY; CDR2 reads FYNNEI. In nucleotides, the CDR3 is TGTGCCAGCAGGGATCTGGGTAATCAGCCCCAGCATTTT. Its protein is CASRDLGNQPQHF. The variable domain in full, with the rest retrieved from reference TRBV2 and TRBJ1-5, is EPEVTQTPSHQVTQMGQEVILRCVPISNHLYFYWYRQILGQKVEFLVSFYNNEISEKSEIFDDQFSVERPDGSNFTLKIRSTKLEDSAMYFCASRDLGNQPQHFGDGTRLSIL.

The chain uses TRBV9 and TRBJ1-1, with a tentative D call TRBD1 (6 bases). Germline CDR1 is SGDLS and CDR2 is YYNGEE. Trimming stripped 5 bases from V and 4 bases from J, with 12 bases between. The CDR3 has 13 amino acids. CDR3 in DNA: TGTGCCAGCAGTGACGAGGGGGGCACTGAAGCTTTCTTT. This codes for CASSDEGGTEAFF. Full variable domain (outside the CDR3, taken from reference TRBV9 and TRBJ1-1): DSGVTQTPKHLITATGQRVTLRCSPRSGDLSVYWYQQSLDQGLQFLIQYYNGEERAKGNILERFSAQQFPDLHSELNLSSLELGDSALYFCASSDEGGTEAFFGQGTRLTVV.

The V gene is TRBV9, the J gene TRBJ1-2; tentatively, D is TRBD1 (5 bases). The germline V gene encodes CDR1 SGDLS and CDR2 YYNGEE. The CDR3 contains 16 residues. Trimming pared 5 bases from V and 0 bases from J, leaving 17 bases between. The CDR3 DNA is TGTGCCAGCAGTGAGGGGTTGGACGGAGCTAACTATGGCTACACCTTC. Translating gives CASSEGLDGANYGYTF. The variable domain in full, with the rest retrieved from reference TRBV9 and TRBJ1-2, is DSGVTQTPKHLITATGQRVTLRCSPRSGDLSVYWYQQSLDQGLQFLIQYYNGEERAKGNILERFSAQQFPDLHSELNLSSLELGDSALYFCASSEGLDGANYGYTFGSGTRLTVV.

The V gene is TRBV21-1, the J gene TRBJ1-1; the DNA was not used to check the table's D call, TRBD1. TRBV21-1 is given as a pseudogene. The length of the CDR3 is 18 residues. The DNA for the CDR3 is TGTGCCAGCAGCAAAGCAACCTATGAACCAGGGGACAGGACTGAAGCTTTCTTT. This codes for CASSKATYEPGDRTEAFF.

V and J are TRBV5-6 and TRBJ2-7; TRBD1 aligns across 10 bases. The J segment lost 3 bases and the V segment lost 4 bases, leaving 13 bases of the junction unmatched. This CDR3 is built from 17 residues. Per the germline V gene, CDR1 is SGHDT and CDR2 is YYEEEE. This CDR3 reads CASSPFPMTGGSYEQYF. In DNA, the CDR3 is TGTGCCAGCAGCCCGTTCCCCATGACAGGGGGCAGCTACGAGCAGTACTTC.

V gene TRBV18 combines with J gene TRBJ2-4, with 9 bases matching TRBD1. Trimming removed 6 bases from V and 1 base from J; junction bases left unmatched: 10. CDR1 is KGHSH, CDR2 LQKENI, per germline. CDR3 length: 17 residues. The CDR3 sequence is CASSLNSGTGAKNIQYF. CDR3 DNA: TGTGCCAGCTCTCTTAATTCCGGGACAGGGGCCAAAAACATTCAGTACTTC.

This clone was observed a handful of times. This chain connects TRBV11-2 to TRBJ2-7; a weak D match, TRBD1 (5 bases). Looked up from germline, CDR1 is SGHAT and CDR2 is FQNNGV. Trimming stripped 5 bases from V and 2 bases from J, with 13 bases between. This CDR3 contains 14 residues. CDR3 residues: CASSIRQITYEQYF. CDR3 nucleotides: TGTGCCAGCAGCATAAGACAGATTACCTACGAGCAGTACTTC.

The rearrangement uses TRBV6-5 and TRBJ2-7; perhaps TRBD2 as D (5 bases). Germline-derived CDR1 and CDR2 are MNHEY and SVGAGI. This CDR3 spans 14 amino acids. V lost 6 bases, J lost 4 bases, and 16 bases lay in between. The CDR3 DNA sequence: TGTGCCAGCAGCCCATGGACGGGGAATTACGAGCAGTACTTC. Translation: CASSPWTGNYEQYF.

CDR3 amino acids: CASSPNTLNTDTQYF. CDR3 coding DNA: TGTGCCAGCAGCCCAAACACACTCAACACAGATACGCAGTATTTT. The chain uses TRBV7-9 and TRBJ2-3; no firm D call. V lost 5 bases and J lost 2, with 14 bases in between. Germline CDR1 and CDR2: SEHNR and FQNEAQ (reference sequence). There are 15 residues in the CDR3.